This passage covers 27 T cell receptor beta chains from one sample sequenced in a study of CD8 T cells in ankylosing spondylitis. Study-level points and caveats: One TCR beta motif, made up of 7 or 8 highly homologous variants, appeared characteristic of ankylosing spondylitis blood.

For these TCRs, the target antigens are not known. TCRdb re-derived calls from the 5' RACE reads in MiXCR, one entry per CDR3 protein. The sample shows more than 600,000 distinct CDR3 sequences, about 20% of them seen only once. The sequenced sample was blood, either unsorted or a sorted T cell fraction (not recorded which). These receptors all come from a male donor with ankylosing spondylitis.

This clonotype was counted between two and nine times. This sequence joins TRBV7-9 and TRBJ2-2; no clear D gene. The CDR3 loop spans 13 amino acids. Germline V gene lookup returns CDR1 SEHNR and CDR2 FQNEAQ (reference sequence). Between the trimmed V and J ends, which lost 1 base and 7 bases, there was a span of 7 bases. DNA for the CDR3: TGTGCCAGCAGCTTAGAATACATCGGGGAGCTGTTTTTT. The encoded protein is CASSLEYIGELFF.

The chain joins TRBV6-2 or TRBV6-3 to TRBJ2-2; D unresolved. V lost 2 bases to trimming and J lost 2 bases, with 9 bases between them. Germline V gene lookup returns CDR1 MNHEY and CDR2 SVGEGT. CDR3 length: 15 residues. The CDR3 loop reads CASSYRSSNTGELFF. For the CDR3, the DNA is TGTGCCAGCAGTTACAGGTCCAGCAACACCGGGGAGCTGTTTTTT.

The count of this clonotype is one. V and J are TRBV12-3 or TRBV12-4 and TRBJ2-1; TRBD2 aligns across 10 bases. The trim removed 5 bases at V and 2 bases at J, leaving 6 bases unmatched. The CDR3 spans 16 residues. The CDR3 region has the DNA TGTGCCAGCAGTGGCCCCGGGACTAGCGCCTACAATGAGCAGTTCTTC. Residues: CASSGPGTSAYNEQFF.

The V call is TRBV6-5, the J call TRBJ2-7; no definite D call. With 1 base removed from V and 3 bases from J, the gap between germline ends came to 10 bases. This CDR3 spans 14 amino acids. CDR1 and CDR2 from the germline V gene are MNHEY and SVGAGI. The CDR3 nucleotides read TGTGCCAGCAGTTACTTGGGCCACAACTACGAGCAGTACTTC. Its protein is CASSYLGHNYEQYF.

At least ten counts were recorded for this clonotype. The CDR3 is CASGPANYGYTF. For the CDR3, the DNA is TGTGCCAGCGGACCAGCTAACTATGGCTACACCTTC. J is TRBJ1-2 and V is TRBV12-3 or TRBV12-4; no definite D call. This CDR3 comprises 12 residues. V dropped 8 bases and J dropped 0 bases, with 7 bases sitting between them.

The chain joins TRBV12-3 or TRBV12-4 to TRBJ2-2; D might be TRBD2 (6 bases). This CDR3 is built from 17 residues. V lost 10 bases and J 4 bases, leaving 25 bases between the germline ends. The CDR3 region is CATAPGGSGRLTGELFF. The CDR3 DNA sequence: TGTGCCACCGCCCCCGGGGGTAGCGGACGTCTCACCGGGGAGCTGTTTTTT.

This clonotype was counted between two and nine times. J is TRBJ1-1 and V is TRBV25-1; TRBD1 aligns across 8 bases. Trimming at V came to 5 bases and at J to 1 base, leaving 6 bases not matched to a gene. From germline, CDR1 is MGHDK and CDR2 SYGVNS. The CDR3 totals 15 residues. The CDR3 loop is CASSKRTGKNTEAFF. The CDR3 DNA reads TGTGCCAGCAGTAAGAGGACAGGGAAGAACACTGAAGCTTTCTTT.

This chain connects TRBV28 to TRBJ1-2, with D hard to call. The CDR3 consists of 14 residues. Per the germline V gene, CDR1 is MDHEN and CDR2 is SYDVKM. Trimming took 3 bases from V and 7 from J, leaving 15 bases between them. CDR3 bases: TGTGCCAGCAGTTTCGTCGGACCCGTCCGTGGCTACACCTTC. Amino acids: CASSFVGPVRGYTF.

The chain employs TRBV20-1 and TRBJ2-3; 7 bases agree with TRBD1. V lost 6 bases to trimming and J lost 5 bases; unmatched junction nucleotides: 11. CDR1 DFQATT and CDR2 SNEGSKA come from the germline V gene (reference sequence). The CDR3 is 14 amino acids. The DNA of the CDR3 is TGCAGTGCGCATAGGGGGCAGGCTCAAGATACGCAGTATTTT. Amino acid sequence: CSAHRGQAQDTQYF.

The rearrangement uses TRBV7-2 and TRBJ2-5, with a tentative D call TRBD2 (6 bases). This CDR3 has 16 amino acids. V was trimmed by 1 base and J by 4 bases, leaving 16 bases between them. The germline V gene has CDR1 SGHTA and CDR2 FQGNSA. The CDR3 sequence: CASSLVGGGEGETQYF. The CDR3, as DNA: TGTGCCAGCAGCTTAGTGGGAGGCGGAGAGGGAGAGACCCAGTACTTC.

Turning to this clonotype: The junction and the germline gene differ at one end; a read error may be behind it. DNA for the CDR3: TGCGCCAGCAGCCAAGATCTGACTGGGAACACCATATATTTT. Its translation is CASSQDLTGNTIYF. The chain carries TRBV4-3 and TRBJ1-3; D gene uncertain. The germline V gene has CDR1 LGHNA and CDR2 YSLEER. The CDR3 is 14 amino acids.

The chain recombines TRBV3-1 with TRBJ1-5; 7 positions agree with TRBD1. CDR3 length equals 14 residues. Germline CDR1 reads LGHDT; CDR2 reads YNNKEL (reference sequence). Germline trimming cut 4 bases from V and 3 bases from J; bases unmatched to any gene: 3. The CDR3 DNA reads as TGTGCCAGCAGCCGACAGGGTGACAATCAGCCCCAGCATTTT. It codes for CASSRQGDNQPQHF.

This chain connects TRBV3-1 to TRBJ2-1, with no clear D. V lost 0 bases and J 9 bases, leaving 9 bases between the germline ends. CDR1 LGHDT and CDR2 YNNKEL come from the germline V gene (reference sequence). The CDR3 runs to 13 residues. In DNA, the CDR3 is TGTGCCAGCAGCCAAGACGCTCGGAGTGAGCAGTTCTTC. Protein sequence: CASSQDARSEQFF.

This clonotype was observed many times. This chain links TRBV7-8 with TRBJ2-3, with D perhaps matching TRBD1 or TRBD2 (6 bases each). The CDR3 runs 15 residues. In germline, CDR1 is SGHVS, CDR2 FQNEAQ. V lost 6 bases to trimming and J lost 6 bases, with 19 bases between them. Here the CDR3 DNA reads TGTGCCAGCAGGAGGGGGGACTTTTCGTGGGATACGCAGTATTTT. Encoded protein: CASRRGDFSWDTQYF.

The CDR3 sequence: CASSQRVGKGSPLHF. The CDR3 DNA follows: TGTGCCAGCAGCCAGCGAGTGGGGAAGGGCTCACCCCTCCACTTT. J is TRBJ1-6 and V is TRBV3-1; D uncertain. Trimming shortened V by 3 bases and J by 10 bases, and 16 bases separated the two germline ends. Germline CDR1 LGHDT, CDR2 YNNKEL (reference sequence). CDR3 length equals 15 residues. Full variable domain (remainder filled in from reference TRBV3-1 and TRBJ1-6): DTAVSQTPKYLVTQMGNDKSIKCEQNLGHDTMYWYKQDSKKFLKIMFSYNNKELIINETVPNRFSPKSPDKAHLNLHINSLELGDSAVYFCASSQRVGKGSPLHFGNGTRLTVT.

The chain employs TRBV9 and TRBJ2-3; weak D call: TRBD2 (5 bases). V was shortened by 0 bases and J by 2 bases, with 10 bases between the two germline ends. From germline, CDR1 is SGDLS and CDR2 YYNGEE. This CDR3 has 15 residues. Written as DNA, the CDR3 is TGTGCCAGCAGCGTAGGGTTAGCGTCCACAGATACGCAGTATTTT. Its translation: CASSVGLASTDTQYF.

In its sample, this clonotype was seen a few times. The CDR3 DNA sequence: TGTGCCTGGAGCGTTTACAGGGCTAATGAGCAGTTCTTC. As protein: CAWSVYRANEQFF. V and J are TRBV30 and TRBJ2-1, with D possibly TRBD1 on 6 matching bases. The CDR3 has 13 residues. Trimming took off 3 bases at V and 7 bases at J, with 13 bases between the two ends. CDR1 GTSNPN and CDR2 SVGIG come from the germline V gene (reference sequence). Full variable domain (missing parts from reference TRBV30 and TRBJ2-1): SQTIHQWPATLVQPVGSPLSLECTVEGTSNPNLYWYRQAAGRGLQLLFYSVGIGQISSEVPQNLSASRPQDRQFILSSKKLLLSDSGFYLCAWSVYRANEQFFGPGTRLTVL.

In its sample, this clonotype was seen many times. The CDR3 DNA sequence: TGTGCCAGCAGCCGGGGGGGCGGAAACACAGATACGCAGTATTTT. It translates to CASSRGGGNTDTQYF. V and J are TRBV11-2 and TRBJ2-3, with TRBD2 matching 8 bases. The CDR3 length is 15 residues. Unmatched junction bases numbered 6, after V lost 5 bases and J lost 2 bases. CDR1 is SGHAT and CDR2 is FQNNGV in the germline V gene.

This rearrangement joins TRBV29-1 to TRBJ2-2; no firm D call. Germline V lookup: CDR1 SQVTM, CDR2 ANQGSEA. This CDR3 comprises 12 residues. Trimming took 5 bases from V and 2 from J, leaving 6 bases between them. The CDR3 DNA sequence: TGCAGCGTTACCATTAACACCGGGGAGCTGTTTTTT. Amino acid sequence: CSVTINTGELFF.

This chain connects TRBV6-5 to TRBJ2-5, with 10 bases lining up with TRBD2. The germline CDR1 and CDR2 sequences are MNHEY and SVGAGI. This CDR3 is 17 amino acids long. V was pared by 6 bases and J by 4 bases, with 14 bases of the junction left unmatched. The CDR3 sequence is CASSLAGLAVVGETQYF. CDR3 in DNA: TGTGCCAGCAGCTTAGCCGGACTAGCGGTAGTAGGAGAGACCCAGTACTTC.

This clonotype was observed once. The chain is built from TRBV4-3 and TRBJ2-1, with TRBD2 matching 8 bases. After removal of 4 bases from V and 10 bases from J, the junction contained 15 bases not matched to a gene. This CDR3 is built from 16 residues. The germline V gene encodes CDR1 LGHNA and CDR2 YSLEER. The DNA of the CDR3 is TGCGCCAGCAGCCCTGGGGCCAGCGGGAGCCAAAGAGAGCAGTTCTTC. This gives the protein CASSPGASGSQREQFF.

This chain connects TRBV25-1 to TRBJ1-3, with D unclear. This CDR3 spans 19 amino acids. Trimming took off 3 bases at V and 0 bases at J, with 21 bases between the two ends. Germline V CDR1 and CDR2: MGHDK, SYGVNS. CDR3 coding DNA: TGTGCCAGCAGTGAGGGCGGGTCAGCTAAATACTTCTCTGGAAACACCATATATTTT. As protein: CASSEGGSAKYFSGNTIYF.

This clonotype has a handful of counts. CDR3 sequence reads: CASQAYNQPQHF. In DNA, the CDR3 is TGTGCCAGCCAGGCTTACAATCAGCCCCAGCATTTT. The chain carries TRBV6-5 and TRBJ1-5, with D hard to call. CDR1 is MNHEY, CDR2 SVGAGI, per germline. V dropped 8 bases and J dropped 3 bases, with 8 bases sitting between them. This CDR3 is 12 amino acids long.

The chain links TRBV12-3 or TRBV12-4 to TRBJ2-2; tentative D call: TRBD1 (6 bases). The length of the CDR3 is 14 residues. Trimming stripped 7 bases from V and 1 base from J, with 10 bases between. The CDR3 reads CASNPGENTGELFF. CDR3 DNA: TGTGCCAGCAATCCAGGGGAGAACACCGGGGAGCTGTTTTTT.

This clonotype was seen a handful of times. V gene TRBV12-3 or TRBV12-4 combines with J gene TRBJ2-7; D not certain. V dropped 5 bases and J dropped 5 bases, with 13 bases sitting between them. The CDR3 is made up of 13 amino acids. For the CDR3, the DNA is TGTGCCAGCAGTGACGGATTTTCCCACGAGCAGTACTTC. It codes for CASSDGFSHEQYF.

The genes are TRBV9 and TRBJ2-2; possible D gene TRBD1, 5 bases. V was trimmed by 3 bases and J by 0 bases, leaving 9 bases between them. Germline CDR1 is SGDLS and CDR2 is YYNGEE. CDR3 size: 15 residues. The DNA for the CDR3 is TGTGCCAGCAGCGCGGACATAACGAACACCGGGGAGCTGTTTTTT. It yields the protein CASSADITNTGELFF.

In its sample, this clonotype was seen many times. The gene calls are TRBV11-2 and TRBJ2-1, with 11 bases that match TRBD2. Per germline, CDR1 SGHAT and CDR2 FQNNGV. The CDR3 sequence is 16 residues long. The V segment lost 4 bases and the J segment 4 bases; nucleotides outside the gene matches: 6. In DNA form, the CDR3 reads TGTGCCAGCAGCTCGAAGACTAGCGGGAATTACAATGAGCAGTTCTTC. Translating it yields CASSSKTSGNYNEQFF.